Only a few counts were recorded for the clone carrying this T cell receptor beta chain. The target antigen is unknown. In TCRdb, the 5' RACE reads were re-called with MiXCR into one record per CDR3 protein. The profile shows more than 250,000 distinct CDR3 sequences, roughly a sixth of them singletons. Germline V lookup: CDR1 MNHEY, CDR2 SVGEGT. Trimming removed 5 bases from V and 1 base from J, with 9 bases in between. The CDR3 is made up of 13 amino acids. The sample belongs to a study of T-cell memory formation after mild COVID-19. At the level of the study: Largely donor-specific TCR clusters were found. Study-wide findings and caveats: Certain responding clones were present in pre-infection memory, suggesting participation of cross-reactive memory. CD4+ bias marked clones expanding day 15 to 37, unlike balanced contracting clones.

This sequence joins TRBV6-2 or TRBV6-3 and TRBJ2-7; D may correspond to TRBD1 or TRBD2 (5 bases each). The sample was PBMCs or a T cell subset sorted from them (not recorded which). The clonotype comes from a young man who had mild COVID-19 (a few samples of this study predate the infection). Cell type and time point are not known. The CDR3 here is CASSRGESYEQYV. The CDR3 region has the DNA TGTGCCAGCAGTAGAGGGGAATCCTACGAGCAGTACGTC.